This section outlines one T cell receptor beta chain sequence together with its context. Enrolled during active infection, Seattle patients were then followed longitudinally. In the original workflow: Amplifying reference gene primers gave estimates of nucleated cell counts. Produced via immunoSEQ multiplex PCR; TCRdb's table is partial and in-frame only. For V, J and clone size, that table is used; D and trimming come from the DNA. The sample gives around 100,000 clones, roughly 70% of which show up once; roughly 4% is in the top ten. V lost 4 bases and J lost 3; bases outside the gene matches: 11. From germline, CDR1 is SGHRS and CDR2 YFSETQ. This CDR3 has 17 residues. These data are taken from a study of blood T cell repertoires in COVID-19. Looking at the study overall: The United States, Italy and Spain supplied acute and convalescent COVID-19 samples. PBMCs, B-cell-depleted T cells, or T cells provided the cDNA or gDNA that made up the material.

The sequence came from a man aged 65-85 years with COVID-19, enrolled during active disease. V gene TRBV5-1 combines with J gene TRBJ2-5; TRBD1 agrees at 11 bases. Sequencing input: peripheral blood. The CDR3, as DNA: TGCGCCAGCAGCCCCGGGACAGGGGGTAGCTTTGAAGAGACCCAGTACTTC. Translated, it gives CASSPGTGGSFEETQYF.